This is a list of T cell receptor beta chains from one sample in a study of blood T cell repertoires in COVID-19. TCRdb's table, derived via immunoSEQ multiplex PCR, lists solely in-frame clones and lacks some. The sample consists of about 400,000 clones, roughly 90% of them appearing once. Sequencing used peripheral blood. These receptor sequences come from a woman aged 55-69 years with COVID-19, enrolled during active disease. CDR3s include the opening cysteine and the closing phenylalanine or tryptophan. A D gene is named only where the DNA matches it firmly. Clone sizes are given selectively: once, few, many, or a class where the clone is expanded.

>.|11|TRBV11-3|.|TRBJ1-2
TGTGCCAGCAGCTTAGACGGTGGCTACACCTTC
CASSLDGGYTF
>TRBD2|16|TRBV6-5|.|TRBJ2-7
TGTGCCAGCAGTTACTCCTCCCAGCGGGGGGCCTACGAGCAGTACTTC
CASSYSSQRGAYEQYF
>TRBD1|15|TRBV7-9|.|TRBJ1-5
TGTGCCAGCAGCTTAGCAAGACAGGGCGATCAGCCCCAGCATTTT
CASSLARQGDQPQHF
>.|13|TRBV12-3/TRBV12-4|.|TRBJ1-2
TGTGCCAGCACCTTTGGGGGGGAAGGTGGCTACACCTTC
CASTFGGEGGYTF
>.|15|TRBV30|.|TRBJ1-6
TGTGCCTGGAGTGTTTTGGGCCAGGCCAATTCACCCCTCCACTTT
CAWSVLGQANSPLHF
>TRBD2|14|TRBV5-1|few|TRBJ2-5
TGCGCCAGCGGAACCAGCGGGGGGCCAGAGACCCAGTACTTC
CASGTSGGPETQYF
>.|16|TRBV25-1|.|TRBJ1-4
TGTGCCAGCAGTGACCCGATTGGGGGCGCGGATGAAAAACTGTTTTTT
CASSDPIGGADEKLFF
>.|15|TRBV4-3|.|TRBJ2-1
TGCGCCAGCAGCCAAGAGGCGACAGCGTACAATGAGCAGTTCTTC
CASSQEATAYNEQFF
>.|15|TRBV28|.|TRBJ2-6
TGTGCCAGCAGTTCTATTGACTCTGGGGCCAACGTCCTGACTTTC
CASSSIDSGANVLTF
>.|12|TRBV5-6|.|TRBJ1-5
TGTGCCAGCAGTACTCGGTTTGGGCCCCAGCATTTT
CASSTRFGPQHF
>.|16|TRBV5-4|.|TRBJ2-5
TGTGCCAGCAGCTTGGAGTTAGCGGCGAGGGAAGAGACCCAGTACTTC
CASSLELAAREETQYF
>.|15|TRBV7-9|few|TRBJ1-1
TGTGCCAGCAGCTTAGAAGGGGGATCTCTTGGTGAAGCTTTCTTT
CASSLEGGSLGEAFF
>.|13|TRBV30|once|TRBJ1-1
TGTGCCTGGAGCAAAGACAGCAACACTGAAGCTTTCTTT
CAWSKDSNTEAFF
>TRBD2|18|TRBV7-2|.|TRBJ2-1
TGTGCCAGCAGCTTAGTTGGGACTAGCGGGGCGATATACAATGAGCAGTTCTTC
CASSLVGTSGAIYNEQFF
>.|14|TRBV10-3|.|TRBJ1-1
TGTGCCATGAAGGCCTTGGGACAGAACACTGAAGCTTTCTTT
CAMKALGQNTEAFF
>.|14|TRBV30|.|TRBJ1-5
TGTGCCTGGAGCCAACAGGGCGGCAATCAGCCCCAGCATTTT
CAWSQQGGNQPQHF
>TRBD2|19|TRBV7-9|once|TRBJ2-3
TGTGCCAGCAGCTCTCCACCGACTAGCGGGGGCCCTAGCACAGATACGCAGTATTTT
CASSSPPTSGGPSTDTQYF
>.|15|TRBV6-2/TRBV6-3|.|TRBJ1-2
TGTGCCAGCAGTTACTCAGGACCGGGGGGCTATGGCTACACCTTC
CASSYSGPGGYGYTF
>.|14|TRBV6-5|once|TRBJ1-1
TGTGCCAGCACTCCGTCGAGGTTAAACACTGAAGCTTTCTTT
CASTPSRLNTEAFF
>TRBD1|17|TRBV5-4|.|TRBJ1-1
TGTGCCAGCAGTAGGGACAGGGTCCTACTCATGAACACTGAAGCTTTCTTT
CASSRDRVLLMNTEAFF
>TRBD1|15|TRBV5-1|.|TRBJ2-7
TGCGCCAGCAGCTTGGGGGCCGGGACAGGACACGAGCAGTACTTC
CASSLGAGTGHEQYF
>TRBD2|14|TRBV20-1|.|TRBJ2-7
TGCAGTGCTAGTCCAACTAGCGGCTCCTACGAGCAGTACTTC
CSASPTSGSYEQYF
>TRBD2|12|TRBV7-9|.|TRBJ2-4
TGTGCCATGAGCGGGATGGAAAACATTCAGTACTTC
CAMSGMENIQYF
>.|14|TRBV25-1|.|TRBJ1-1
TGTGCCAGCAGTGAATCTATGGCGGTAGTGGGAGCTTTCTTT
CASSESMAVVGAFF
>TRBD1|16|TRBV18|.|TRBJ1-6
TGTGCCAGCTCACCCCCGGGACAGGACACGGATTCACCCCTCCACTTT
CASSPPGQDTDSPLHF
>TRBD2|13|TRBV7-2|.|TRBJ2-7
TGTGCCAGCAGCTTACGGCGGGGGGGCGAGCAGTACTTC
CASSLRRGGEQYF
>TRBD1|13|TRBV7-6|.|TRBJ1-2
TGTGCCAGCAGCTTCGGACAGGATCAAGGCTACACCTTC
CASSFGQDQGYTF
>.|13|TRBV7-9|.|TRBJ1-2
TGTGCCAGCAGCTTAGCCAGCCTCGGGGGCTACACCTTC
CASSLASLGGYTF
>TRBD1|14|TRBV5-1|.|TRBJ1-2
TGCGCCAGCAGCCGCGGGACAGGCGACTATGGCTACACCTTC
CASSRGTGDYGYTF
>.|12|TRBV19|.|TRBJ1-5
TGTGCCAGTAGTGACAGGAATCAGCCCCAGCATTTT
CASSDRNQPQHF
>TRBD2|14|TRBV30|.|TRBJ2-4
TGTGCCTGGAGTAGAGGGGCTAGCGGGGACATTCAGTACTTC
CAWSRGASGDIQYF
>TRBD1|18|TRBV4-1|few|TRBJ2-7
TGCGCCAGCAGCTCACTGGGTAGGGGACAGGATGGGGCTTGGGAGCAGTACTTC
CASSSLGRGQDGAWEQYF
>.|14|TRBV19|.|TRBJ1-2
TGTGCCAGCACGAAAGTTGTAGAGAACTATGGCTACACCTTC
CASTKVVENYGYTF
>.|15|TRBV19|.|TRBJ2-2
TGTGCCAGTAGTATAGTTTTGGGAGCTAGCGGGGAGCTGTTTTTT
CASSIVLGASGELFF
>.|13|TRBV5-5|once|TRBJ1-1
TGTGCCAGCAGCTTCGCGGTGAACACTGAAGCTTTCTTT
CASSFAVNTEAFF
>TRBD1|14|TRBV19|.|TRBJ1-2
TGTGCCAGTAGAGAAACAGGGGACCACTATGGCTACACCTTC
CASRETGDHYGYTF
>.|14|TRBV4-1|.|TRBJ2-3
TGCGCCAGCAGCCACGGCAGGGGGGCAGATACGCAGTATTTT
CASSHGRGADTQYF
>TRBD1|19|TRBV5-1|.|TRBJ1-3
TGCGCCAGCAGCGGAACCGGACAGGGCGTAACTCCCTCTGGAAACACCATATATTTT
CASSGTGQGVTPSGNTIYF
>TRBD2|16|TRBV5-4|.|TRBJ2-2
TGTGCCAGCAGCTTTAGCGGGGGGGCGAACACCGGGGAGCTGTTTTTT
CASSFSGGANTGELFF
>.|14|TRBV5-1|few|TRBJ1-6
TGCGCCAGCAGCTTGAGGCAGGGTGATTCACCCCTCCACTTT
CASSLRQGDSPLHF
>.|15|TRBV19|.|TRBJ2-7
TGTGCCAGTAGTTACAGGTTCACCCAAACCTACGAGCAGTACTTC
CASSYRFTQTYEQYF
>TRBD1|13|TRBV7-3|.|TRBJ2-2
TGTGCCAGACGGACAGGGGGCACCGGGGAGCTGTTTTTT
CARRTGGTGELFF
>.|16|TRBV12-5|.|TRBJ2-7
TGTGCTAGTGGTTTGGATCCTGAGGGGACTGGATACGAGCAGTACTTC
CASGLDPEGTGYEQYF
>.|14|TRBV30|.|TRBJ2-2
TGTGCCTGGGGTCGGCAGGGAGGTTACGGGGAGCTGTTTTTT
CAWGRQGGYGELFF
>TRBD1|12|TRBV19|.|TRBJ2-4
TGTGCCAGCGGACAGGGAGGAAACATTCAGTACTTC
CASGQGGNIQYF
>.|18|TRBV19|medium-sized|TRBJ1-4
TGTGCCAGTAGTCTTAGGACTGCAGAGATTGCAACTAATGAAAAACTGTTTTTT
CASSLRTAEIATNEKLFF
>TRBD1|17|TRBV27|.|TRBJ2-6
TGTGCCAGCAGTTCCGGGACAGGGTTATCTGGGGCCAACGTCCTGACTTTC
CASSSGTGLSGANVLTF
>.|15|TRBV2|.|TRBJ2-2
TGTGCCAGCAGATTGGACAGACCAAACACCGGGGAGCTGTTTTTT
CASRLDRPNTGELFF
>TRBD1|15|TRBV6-5|.|TRBJ1-3
TGTGCCAGCAGTCCTATATGGGACAGGAGAAACACCATATATTTT
CASSPIWDRRNTIYF
>.|13|TRBV25-1|.|TRBJ2-7
TGTGCCAGCAGTGAATTGGACAGCGCGGAGCAGTACTTC
CASSELDSAEQYF
>.|16|TRBV19|.|TRBJ1-5
TGTGCCAGTAGTACCTTGAGGGAGTCGGGCAATCAGCCCCAGCATTTT
CASSTLRESGNQPQHF
>.|15|TRBV11-2|.|TRBJ1-2
TGTGCCAGCAGCCAGCCTCGGGCAGGGGAATATGGCTACACCTTC
CASSQPRAGEYGYTF
>.|15|TRBV9|.|TRBJ2-7
TGTGCCAGCAGCGTACACGGGGATCCCTACGTAGAGCAGTACTTC
CASSVHGDPYVEQYF
>.|13|TRBV6-5|.|TRBJ1-1
TGTGCCAGCACCCAACGGGGGGAGACTGAAGCTTTCTTT
CASTQRGETEAFF
>TRBD1|14|TRBV6-4|.|TRBJ1-1
TGTGCCAGCGCACCGGGACAGGGAAACACTGAAGCTTTCTTT
CASAPGQGNTEAFF